A single T cell receptor (beta chain) is shown here with its context. The antigen is not known. Treatment denoted: around 19 received Ad26.COV2.S at low or high dose, single or two shots; several received placebo; per-sample allocation not given. Day 63 after the first injection of vaccine or placebo was the sampling time. This sample is part of a study of Ad26.COV2.S vaccination and SARS-CoV-2 variants. Study-wide findings and caveats: Spike-specific TCR breadth was greater after Ad26.COV2.S than placebo. Whether participants received vaccine or placebo, their non-spike TCR breadth was similar. Measures of TCR breadth and depth may have fallen short of total T cell responses.

TCRdb keeps only in-frame clones here, not all; method: immunoSEQ multiplex PCR. The repertoire includes about 480,000 clones, 87% of them detected once, and around 13% sits in the top ten. This CDR3 spans 13 amino acids. Germline V gene data show CDR1 as LGHDT and CDR2 as YNNKEL (reference sequence). Trimming pared 3 bases from V and 10 bases from J, leaving 10 bases between. Sequencing was performed on peripheral blood, taken in a trial of Ad26.COV2.S vaccine versus placebo. The chain combines TRBV3-1 (or the pseudogene TRBV3-2) with TRBJ1-6; D unresolved. The origin of this receptor is a person aged 18-60 years who received the Ad26.COV2.S COVID-19 vaccine or a placebo. The CDR3 is CASSQIIGSPLHF. DNA of the CDR3: TGTGCCAGCAGCCAGATAATTGGATCACCCCTCCACTTT.